This entry describes one T cell receptor beta chain. Its antigen is unidentified. V lost 5 bases to trimming and J lost 3 bases; unmatched junction nucleotides: 7. Per germline, CDR1 LNHDA and CDR2 SQIVND (reference sequence). The CDR3 is 15 amino acids. This record belongs to a study of T-cell memory formation after mild COVID-19. General study results and limits: Clones that contracted from day 15 to 85 had balanced CD4/CD8; later expanders were CD4+ biased.

TCRdb re-called the 5' RACE reads through MiXCR, storing one row per CDR3 protein. The table records a few hundred thousand distinct CDR3 sequences, about 20% of them present only once. The rearrangement links TRBV19 to TRBJ2-1; 7 nucleotides match TRBD2. The clonotype originates from an adult woman who had mild COVID-19 (a few samples of this study predate the infection). Cell type and time point are not known. Material for sequencing was PBMCs or a T cell subset sorted from them (not recorded which). This CDR3 reads CASSSPGTNYNEQFF. The CDR3 coding sequence is TGTGCCAGTAGTTCCCCCGGGACTAACTACAATGAGCAGTTCTTC.